This TCR beta chain was recorded in a study of early T cells in non-severe SARS-CoV-2 infection. Molecules of cDNA were individually given unique molecular identifiers that were attached to them. Each CDR3 protein is one row after TCRdb ran MiXCR on the 5' RACE reads. The sample contains some 61,000 distinct CDR3 sequences, around 8.6% of which appear only once. This clonotype was recorded at least ten times. The sample here was whole blood, taken at baseline. This receptor was identified in an adult who was a healthcare worker with PCR-confirmed SARS-CoV-2 infection or an uninfected control (not recorded which).

The CDR3 loop is CSVGGGGGSPLHF. The CDR3 nucleotides are TGCAGCGTTGGGGGGGGCGGAGGTTCACCCCTCCACTTT. The chain carries TRBV29-1 and TRBJ1-6; maybe TRBD1 (6 bases). The CDR3 contains 13 residues. With 4 bases removed from V and 9 bases from J, the gap between germline ends came to 13 bases. Germline values: CDR1 SQVTM, CDR2 ANQGSEA.